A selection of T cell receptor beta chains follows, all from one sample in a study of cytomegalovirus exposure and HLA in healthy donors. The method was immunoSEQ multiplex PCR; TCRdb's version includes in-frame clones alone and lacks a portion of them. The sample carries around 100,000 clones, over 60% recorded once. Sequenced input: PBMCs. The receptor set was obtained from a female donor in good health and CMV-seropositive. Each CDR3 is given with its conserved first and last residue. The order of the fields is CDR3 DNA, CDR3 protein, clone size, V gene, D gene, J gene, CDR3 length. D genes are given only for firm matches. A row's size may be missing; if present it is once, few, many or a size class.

TGTGCCAGCAGCTTAACCGCTAGAAATGAGCAGTTCTTC CASSLTARNEQFF . TRBV7-3 . TRBJ2-1 13
TGCGCCAGCAGCTTGGGACAGCCCGATTACAATGAGCAGTTCTTC CASSLGQPDYNEQFF few TRBV5-1 . TRBJ2-1 15
TGTGCCAGCAGCGCCCAGACAGGGGTCCTCAACTATGGCTACACCTTC CASSAQTGVLNYGYTF . TRBV7-2 TRBD1 TRBJ1-2 16
TGTGCCATCAGTGATCGGCTAGCGGAACGCACAGATACGCAGTATTTT CAISDRLAERTDTQYF . TRBV10-3 TRBD2 TRBJ2-3 16
TGTGCCAGCAGTTACAACGACAGAGCCAACACTGAAGCTTTCTTT CASSYNDRANTEAFF . TRBV6-5 . TRBJ1-1 15
TGTGCCAGCAGTGAGAAGACTAGCGGGGCGGATACGCAGTATTTT CASSEKTSGADTQYF . TRBV6-1 TRBD2 TRBJ2-3 15
TGTGCCAGCTCACCACCGACAGGGGAGGATGAAAAACTGTTTTTT CASSPPTGEDEKLFF . TRBV18 TRBD1 TRBJ1-4 15
TGTGCCAGCTCACCATCTACGGGCAATGAGCAGTTCTTC CASSPSTGNEQFF . TRBV18 . TRBJ2-1 13
TGTGCCATCAGTGACGGTTGGGCCGGGGGAAGTCAGCCCCAGCATTTT CAISDGWAGGSQPQHF . TRBV10-3 . TRBJ1-5 16
TGTGCCAGCAGCAAAAAACGAGGGACAGGGTTTAAATACGAGCAGTACTTC CASSKKRGTGFKYEQYF . TRBV21-1 . TRBJ2-7 17
TGCGCCAGCAGACTAGCGGGAGAGGGAGTCGAGCAGTACTTC CASRLAGEGVEQYF . TRBV10-2 TRBD2 TRBJ2-7 14
TGTGCCAGCAGCCGGACAGGGGGTCATGGTGAAGCTTTCTTT CASSRTGGHGEAFF . TRBV14 TRBD1 TRBJ1-1 14
TGTGCCAGCAGCTTCAGGGTTAAATGGGAAACTGAAGCTTTCTTT CASSFRVKWETEAFF once TRBV5-6 . TRBJ1-1 15
TGCGCCAGCAGCAGGTGGGGGGGTCAGCCCCAGCATTTT CASSRWGGQPQHF . TRBV4-1 . TRBJ1-5 13
TGTGCCAGTAGTATCGACAGGGATGAAGCTTTCTTT CASSIDRDEAFF . TRBV19 TRBD1 TRBJ1-1 12
TGTGCCAGCTTCGGGGGGATCACAGATACGCAGTATTTT CASFGGITDTQYF few TRBV18 TRBD2 TRBJ2-3 13
TGTGCCAGCAGTTTCTCTCTCGCAGGGCGTAATGAAAAACTGTTTTTT CASSFSLAGRNEKLFF . TRBV28 . TRBJ1-4 16
TGTGCCAGCAGTTACACACAGGGGGCCTTAGAGACCCAGTACTTC CASSYTQGALETQYF . TRBV27 TRBD1 TRBJ2-5 15
TGTGCCAGCAGTTCCCCCCGACAGGGGGTAACAGATACGCAGTATTTT CASSSPRQGVTDTQYF . TRBV28 TRBD1 TRBJ2-3 16
TGTGCCAGCAGCGACCTGCAGGGTCCCTACGAGCAGTACTTC CASSDLQGPYEQYF . TRBV27 . TRBJ2-7 14
TGTGCCAGCAGTTTCCTTAGCGGGGGAGGAGAGACCCAGTACTTC CASSFLSGGGETQYF . TRBV7-6 TRBD2 TRBJ2-5 15
TGTGCCAGCCAAGACGGGGGAGGGACAACTAATGAAAAACTGTTTTTT CASQDGGGTTNEKLFF . TRBV4-2 . TRBJ1-4 16
TGTGCCACCAGCAGCTTCAGGGTGAACACTGAAGCTTTCTTT CATSSFRVNTEAFF . TRBV15 . TRBJ1-1 14
TGTGCCAGCAGCCAGAAGGGGGGGGTGACAGCTTTCTTT CASSQKGGVTAFF . TRBV4-2 . TRBJ1-1 13
TGTGCCAGCAGCGCGGGGACTAGCGGGGCCATCCAAGAGACCCAGTACTTC CASSAGTSGAIQETQYF . TRBV9 TRBD2 TRBJ2-5 17
TGTGCCTGGATCCGGGATGTAAACACTGAAGCTTTCTTT CAWIRDVNTEAFF few TRBV30 . TRBJ1-1 13
TGTGCCAGCAGCTCGGGTACAGGGAGCTCCTACGAGCAGTACTTC CASSSGTGSSYEQYF . TRBV7-6 . TRBJ2-7 15
TGCGCCAGCAGCCAAGAGATTGTGCAGGGGGCACGTTATGGCTACACCTTC CASSQEIVQGARYGYTF . TRBV4-1 TRBD1 TRBJ1-2 17
TGTGCCAGTACCTTGGCAGGGAAGAACACTGAAGCTTTCTTT CASTLAGKNTEAFF . TRBV19 . TRBJ1-1 14
TGTGCCAGCAGCTTGGGACAGTCCTATGGCTACACCTTC CASSLGQSYGYTF . TRBV13 TRBD1 TRBJ1-2 13
TGTGCCAGCAGACTCCGGGACTTATTATACGAGCAGTACTTC CASRLRDLLYEQYF . TRBV6-5 . TRBJ2-7 14
TGCGCCAGCAGCTTGGGGGGACAGGGGGCAGGTCAGCCCCAGCATTTT CASSLGGQGAGQPQHF few TRBV5-1 TRBD1 TRBJ1-5 16
TGTGCCAGCAGCGTGGGCTATAGAGTCCGGGACAGGGAAGGTTCCGGCTACACCTTC CASSVGYRVRDREGSGYTF . TRBV9 TRBD1 TRBJ1-2 19
TGTGCCAGCAGCCAAGGGGCGGGGATGGAGACCCAGTACTTC CASSQGAGMETQYF . TRBV4-2 . TRBJ2-5 14
TGTGCCTCGTCAGAGGTCGGGGGTCCCCAGCATTTT CASSEVGGPQHF . TRBV30 . TRBJ1-5 12
TGTGCCAGCAGTACAGGATTCTCTGGGGCCAACGTCCTGACTTTC CASSTGFSGANVLTF . TRBV27 . TRBJ2-6 15
TGTGCCAGCTCACCCCCGGACAGGCCCATAGGGGAGACCCAGTACTTC CASSPPDRPIGETQYF once TRBV18 TRBD1 TRBJ2-5 16
TGTGCCAGCAGTGCCAGGATTTCTGGGGCCAACGTCCTGACTTTC CASSARISGANVLTF . TRBV28 . TRBJ2-6 15
TGTGCCAGCAGTGCGACTAGCGACTACAATGAGCAGTTCTTC CASSATSDYNEQFF few TRBV6-1 TRBD2 TRBJ2-1 14
TGTGCCTGGAAGCCCCAGACACGCTATGGCTACACCTTC CAWKPQTRYGYTF few TRBV30 . TRBJ1-2 13
TGCGCCAGCAGCAACGCGGCAGTTTCCTACAATGAGCAGTTCTTC CASSNAAVSYNEQFF . TRBV5-1 . TRBJ2-1 15
TGTGCCAGCAGTGAAGAGCAGGGGATTTCGCCCCAGCATTTT CASSEEQGISPQHF few TRBV6-1 . TRBJ1-5 14
TGTGCCAGCAAAAACAGGGGTTTTAACTATGGCTACACCTTC CASKNRGFNYGYTF . TRBV28 TRBD1 TRBJ1-2 14
TGTGCCAGCAGTTTGCCAGGGGGTTCATACAATGAGCAGTTCTTC CASSLPGGSYNEQFF . TRBV6-5 TRBD1 TRBJ2-1 15
TGTGCCAGCAGCATTGGACGGGATAATGAAAAACTGTTTTTT CASSIGRDNEKLFF . TRBV7-9 . TRBJ1-4 14
TGTGCCAGCAGTGAAGAGGTGGGCCCCTACAATGAGCAGTTCTTC CASSEEVGPYNEQFF . TRBV2 . TRBJ2-1 15
TGTGCCAGCAGCTTAGAGGATGTGGGGGCGCGAGCTTTCTTT CASSLEDVGARAFF . TRBV7-9 . TRBJ1-1 14
TGCGCCAGCAGCTTGTACCCGACAGGGAATAGCAATCAGCCCCAGCATTTT CASSLYPTGNSNQPQHF few TRBV5-1 TRBD1 TRBJ1-5 17
TGTGCCAGCAGCCAAGGGACTAGCGGGAGTGGCGGCACCGGGGAGCTGTTTTTT CASSQGTSGSGGTGELFF . TRBV4-2 TRBD2 TRBJ2-2 18